The 11 T cell receptor beta chains below were found in one sample sequenced in a study of blood T cell repertoires in COVID-19. Profiled with immunoSEQ multiplex PCR; TCRdb holds only in-frame clones, not every one. In the table there are more than 300,000 clones, 92% of which are singletons. Input material: PBMCs or T cells enriched from blood (not recorded which). The receptors derive from a woman aged 25-40 years who had recovered from COVID-19.

The V call is TRBV5-1, the J call TRBJ2-5, with 9 bases matching TRBD1. V trimming: 4 bases; J trimming: 5 bases; junction bases outside the gene matches: 6. The CDR3 covers 14 residues. Germline V CDR1 and CDR2: SGHRS, YFSETQ. CDR3 nucleotides: TGCGCCAGCAGCGCGGGACAGGGTGGGGAGACCCAGTACTTC. This sequence encodes CASSAGQGGETQYF.

The chain uses TRBV25-1 and TRBJ2-1; 7 bases map to TRBD2. Germline V gene sequence: CDR1 MGHDK, CDR2 SYGVNS. The CDR3 is 14 amino acids. J gave up 16 bases and V 6 bases, and 18 bases lay outside the gene matches. The CDR3 protein is CASSGLWAGASYFF. The DNA for the CDR3 is TGTGCCAGCAGCGGCCTTTGGGCGGGAGCTTCCTACTTCTTC. Combining the CDR3 with reference TRBV25-1 and TRBJ2-1 gives the whole variable domain EADIYQTPRYLVIGTGKKITLECSQTMGHDKMYWYQQDPGMELHLIHYSYGVNSTEKGDLSSESTVSRIRTEHFPLTLESARPSHTSQYLCASSGLWAGASYFFGPGTRLTVL.

The CDR3 nucleotides read TGTGCCAGCAGCGTTCTGTCTAGCGGGGCCTACAATGAGCAGTTCTTC. Protein sequence: CASSVLSSGAYNEQFF. J is TRBJ2-1 and V is TRBV9; 9 nucleotides agree with TRBD2. The V and J ends lost 2 bases and 2 bases, in that order; junction bases with no gene match: 5. Germline assignment: CDR1 SGDLS and CDR2 YYNGEE. The CDR3 is 16 amino acids.

The chain joins TRBV27 to TRBJ2-1; D gene uncertain. Germline V CDR1 and CDR2: MNHEY, SMNVEV (reference sequence). The CDR3 runs to 14 residues. Trimming removed 0 bases from V and 4 bases from J, with 7 bases in between. This CDR3 reads CASSLSNQYNEQFF. CDR3 sequence (DNA): TGTGCCAGCAGTTTATCGAATCAGTACAATGAGCAGTTCTTC.

The chain links TRBV28 to TRBJ1-2; 8 nucleotides align to TRBD1. V lost 3 bases to trimming and J lost 8 bases; unmatched junction nucleotides: 8. Looked up from germline, CDR1 is MDHEN and CDR2 is SYDVKM. The CDR3 is 14 residues long. The CDR3 region has the DNA TGTGCCAGCAGTTTGACCGGACAGGGCTACGGCTACACCTTC. It yields the protein CASSLTGQGYGYTF.

The chain combines TRBV5-4 with TRBJ2-1, with 8 bases identical to TRBD2. The CDR3 has 16 amino acids. The junction had 4 bases not matched to a gene; V was cut back by 2 bases and J by 0 bases. CDR1 SGHNT and CDR2 YYREEE come from the germline V gene (reference sequence). The CDR3 coding sequence is TGTGCCAGCAGCTTATCGGGGGGGTCCTCCTACAATGAGCAGTTCTTC. This sequence encodes CASSLSGGSSYNEQFF.

The rearrangement uses TRBV5-4 and TRBJ2-7, with 9 bases matching TRBD2. The CDR3 length is 15 residues. The germline V gene has CDR1 SGHNT and CDR2 YYREEE (reference sequence). J gave up 2 bases and V 0 bases, and 3 bases lay outside the gene matches. The CDR3 loop reads CASSLGLAVTYEQYF. The CDR3 DNA follows: TGTGCCAGCAGCTTGGGACTAGCGGTAACCTACGAGCAGTACTTC.

The table lists this clone with a few counts. The J gene is TRBJ2-7, the V gene TRBV11-2, with D possibly TRBD2 on 6 matching bases. Trimming took 5 bases from V and 5 from J, leaving 16 bases between them. Looked up from germline, CDR1 is SGHAT and CDR2 is FQNNGV. This CDR3 is 14 amino acids long. The CDR3 sequence: CASSPRRGIDEQYF. CDR3 sequence (DNA): TGTGCCAGCAGCCCCCGGCGGGGCATAGACGAGCAGTACTTC. Variable domain in full (rest from reference TRBV11-2 and TRBJ2-7): EAGVAQSPRYKIIEKRQSVAFWCNPISGHATLYWYQQILGQGPKLLIQFQNNGVVDDSQLPKDRFSAERLKGVDSTLKIQPAKLEDSAVYLCASSPRRGIDEQYFGPGTRLTVT.

This chain links TRBV5-1 with TRBJ2-5; tentatively, D is TRBD2 (7 bases). There are 16 residues in the CDR3. CDR1 and CDR2 (germline): SGHRS, YFSETQ. V lost 7 bases to trimming and J lost 10 bases, with 29 bases between them. The CDR3 bases are TGCGCCAGCTCACCTCGGGGGGCAGTACTATTCGCTGGCCAGTACTTC. Protein: CASSPRGAVLFAGQYF.

J is TRBJ2-5 and V is TRBV10-3; maybe TRBD2 (5 bases). The CDR3 is 13 amino acids. CDR1 is ENHRY and CDR2 is SYGVKD in the germline V gene. V was cut by 6 bases and J by 5 bases, with 13 bases left in between. CDR3 DNA: TGTGCCATCAGCTTAGCGAAGAGGGAGACCCAGTACTTC. It yields the protein CAISLAKRETQYF.

This chain links TRBV7-2 with TRBJ2-3; D is perhaps TRBD2 (6 bases). V was trimmed by 3 bases and J by 3 bases, leaving 13 bases between them. Germline assignment: CDR1 SGHTA and CDR2 FQGNSA. CDR3 size: 15 residues. This CDR3 reads CASSFSGAATDTQYF. CDR3 nucleotide sequence: TGTGCCAGCAGCTTTAGCGGAGCAGCAACAGATACGCAGTATTTT.